This T cell receptor (beta chain) was captured in a study of siplizumab effects on memory and regulatory T cells. Study findings and constraints: Researchers did not confirm the suppressive function of proliferating Tregs from siplizumab cultures. Siplizumab significantly decreased alloreactive sequences from unstimulated CD4+ memory cells. Controls had around 26% Treg-derived mappable alloreactive CD4+ clones on average, versus approximately 70% with siplizumab.

The data were produced by immunoSEQ multiplex PCR, yet TCRdb's version contains in-frame clones alone and is incomplete. The table shows about 72,000 clones, with 75% to 95% occurring only once. This clone is a singleton in its sample. Its antigen remains unidentified. The sequencing sample was made of CD8+ T cells sorted from blood. The receptor was derived from a human donor in good health.

CDR3 DNA sequence: TGTGCCAGAACAAGTGGAAACACCATATATTTT. Encoded protein: CARTSGNTIYF. V gene TRBV5-3 combines with J gene TRBJ1-3; D gene ambiguous. TRBV5-3 is an ORF, and what it does is uncertain. The CDR3 spans 11 residues. Deletions cut 6 bases from V and 3 bases from J, with 4 bases between.